The source of this TCR beta chain is a study of cytomegalovirus exposure and HLA in healthy donors. Study background: Previous work identified roughly 120 million unique TCR beta sequences from 150 million to 200 million T cells. Among the roughly 400 genotyped donors, 81% were placed in the Caucasian-associated ancestry cluster.

The PCR contained 60 Vbeta and 13 Jbeta primers. Only in-frame clones appear in the TCRdb table, and some are missing; sequencing was by immunoSEQ multiplex PCR. The sample has more than 110,000 clones, more than 9.5% seen once. V was pared by 2 bases and J by 5 bases, with 8 bases of the junction left unmatched. The germline CDR1 and CDR2 sequences are SNHLY and FYNNEI. This CDR3 is built from 16 residues. Findings of the study overall: Sequencing likely produced, as an artifact, a cluster of highly shared sequence variants.

In the case of this clone: What it binds is not known.

The chain carries TRBV2 and TRBJ2-5; 10 positions agree with TRBD2. Sequenced: PBMCs. This receptor was taken from a man aged 50 to 59 in good health and CMV-seronegative. CDR3 nucleotides: TGTGCCAGCAGTGAAAGCTTAGCGGGGGGATGGGAGACCCAGTACTTC. This translates into CASSESLAGGWETQYF.